The TCR beta chain under discussion was sequenced for a study of brain T cells in children with intractable seizures. Sequenced by immunoSEQ multiplex PCR; TCRdb stores in-frame clones only, minus some. The sample holds hundreds of thousands of clones; 93% are singletons and the top ten take 5% to 7%. Trimming removed 2 bases from V and 1 base from J, with 11 bases in between. The CDR3 sequence is 16 residues long. The germline V gene encodes CDR1 KGHSH and CDR2 LQKENI. Sample time point: blood from clinic visit 5 months post-surgery; TSC patient then seizure free. Only cases whose brain tissue showed the highest T cell transcript signatures were sequenced. Pre-surgery treatment included at least one anti-epileptic drug. About this clone itself: The antigen is not known.

Findings and limits, study-wide: Pre- and post-surgery blood differed in depth, so pre-surgery absences may be undersampling. Patients' HCMV serostatus was unknown; virus specificity rests on CDR3 similarity alone.

This specimen consisted of peripheral blood, obtained 4 to 5 months after surgery. J is TRBJ2-2 and V is TRBV18; a possible D gene is TRBD1 (5 bases). The origin of this receptor is a boy younger than two with tuberous sclerosis and intractable seizures. CDR3 bases: TGTGCCAGCTCACCATCGGTAGGACAGAACACCGGGGAGCTGTTTTTT. This translates into CASSPSVGQNTGELFF. The variable domain in full, completed from reference TRBV18 and TRBJ2-2, reads NAGVMQNPRHLVRRRGQEARLRCSPMKGHSHVYWYRQLPEEGLKFMVYLQKENIIDESGMPKERFSAEFPKEGPSILRIQQVVRGDSAAYFCASSPSVGQNTGELFFGEGSRLTVL.